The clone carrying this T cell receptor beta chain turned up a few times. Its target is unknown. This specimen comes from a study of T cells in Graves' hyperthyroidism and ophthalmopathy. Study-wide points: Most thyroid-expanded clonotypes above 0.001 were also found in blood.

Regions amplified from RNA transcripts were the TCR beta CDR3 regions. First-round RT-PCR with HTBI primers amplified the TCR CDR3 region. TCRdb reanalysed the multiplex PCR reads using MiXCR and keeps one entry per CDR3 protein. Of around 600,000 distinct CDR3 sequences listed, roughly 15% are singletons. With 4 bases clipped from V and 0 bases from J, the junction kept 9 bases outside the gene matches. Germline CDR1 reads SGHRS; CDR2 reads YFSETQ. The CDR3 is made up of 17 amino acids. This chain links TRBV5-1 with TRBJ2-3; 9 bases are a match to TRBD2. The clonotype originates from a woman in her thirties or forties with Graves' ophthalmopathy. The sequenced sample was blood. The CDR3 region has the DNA TGCGCCAGCAGCCCGCAGACTAGCGGAACTAGCACAGATACGCAGTATTTT. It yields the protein CASSPQTSGTSTDTQYF.